The 8 T cell receptor beta chains presented below share a single source sample, sequenced in a study of T cell changes during pregnancy in multiple sclerosis. Measured with immunoSEQ multiplex PCR; TCRdb has only the in-frame clones, and not every one. Counted here are more than 50,000 clones, 91% occurring once; the ten biggest clones make up under 0.6%. The material was CD4+ T cells from peripheral blood mononuclear cells, obtained after pregnancy. The source of these receptors is a female donor in good health, enrolled as a control in a pregnancy study.

CDR3 nucleotides: TGTGCCAGTAGTAAAAACTTGGACAGGGCTAGCTACACCTTC. This sequence encodes CASSKNLDRASYTF. The chain links TRBV19 to TRBJ1-2; TRBD1 matches at 8 bases. CDR3 length: 14 amino acids. Germline V gene sequence: CDR1 LNHDA, CDR2 SQIVND (reference sequence). V gave up 4 bases and J gave up 9 bases; unmatched junction bases: 10.

The CDR3: CASSTQRGSYNSPLHF. The CDR3 DNA sequence: TGTGCCAGTAGTACCCAAAGAGGCTCCTATAATTCACCCCTCCACTTT. The chain uses TRBV19 and TRBJ1-6; D is unresolved. The ends were cut back, 4 bases at V and 0 bases at J, with 10 bases in the middle. This CDR3 contains 16 residues. Per germline, CDR1 LNHDA and CDR2 SQIVND (reference sequence).

The table lists this clone with a few counts. The rearrangement uses TRBV30 and TRBJ1-4, with unresolved D. Trimming left V 3 bases short and J 8 bases short, with 7 bases between. Looked up from germline, CDR1 is GTSNPN and CDR2 is SVGIG (reference sequence). The CDR3 length is 11 residues. CDR3 amino acids: CAWSNEEKLFF. The CDR3 DNA reads TGTGCCTGGAGCAACGAGGAAAAACTGTTTTTT.

This chain joins TRBV25-1 and TRBJ1-1, with D maybe TRBD1 (5 bases). Germline V gives CDR1 MGHDK, CDR2 SYGVNS. The CDR3 totals 15 residues. The V end was cut by 3 bases, the J end by 5 bases, with 16 bases between. The CDR3 DNA follows: TGTGCCAGCAGTGACGAAAGGGCGGGGGGAACTGAAGCTTTCTTT. This gives the protein CASSDERAGGTEAFF.

This clone was observed once. The rearrangement joins TRBV9 to TRBJ2-1, with 9 bases lining up with TRBD1. Germline values: CDR1 SGDLS, CDR2 YYNGEE. This CDR3 has 15 residues. The trim removed 0 bases at V and 4 bases at J, leaving 2 bases unmatched. The CDR3 sequence is CASSVGTGAYNEQFF. CDR3 in DNA: TGTGCCAGCAGCGTAGGGACAGGGGCTTACAATGAGCAGTTCTTC.

V is TRBV11-3 and J is TRBJ1-6, with 7 bases identical to TRBD1. The trim removed 6 bases at V and 7 bases at J, leaving 9 bases unmatched. This CDR3 comprises 15 residues. Germline V gene sequence: CDR1 SGHNT, CDR2 YENEEA. The CDR3 region is CASSLTGAVNSPLHF. CDR3 coding DNA: TGTGCCAGCAGTCTAACAGGGGCGGTAAATTCACCCCTCCACTTT.

This chain uses TRBV5-8 with TRBJ2-3; D possibly corresponds to TRBD1 (7 bases). Germline CDR1 is SGHTS and CDR2 is YDEGEE. V was shortened by 4 bases and J by 4 bases, with 10 bases between the two germline ends. The CDR3 runs 13 residues. The CDR3 loop is CASSPRGADTQYF. Here the CDR3 DNA reads TGTGCCAGCAGCCCCAGGGGGGCAGATACGCAGTATTTT.

V is TRBV6-5 and J is TRBJ2-1, with 7 bases identical to TRBD1. The V and J ends lost 7 bases and 1 base, in that order; junction bases with no gene match: 4. CDR3 size: 14 residues. Germline lookup yields CDR1 MNHEY and CDR2 SVGAGI. CDR3 region: CASTSGQSYNEQFF. As DNA, the CDR3 is TGTGCCAGCACCTCGGGACAGTCCTACAATGAGCAGTTCTTC.